The 31 T cell receptor beta chains below all came from one sample that was sequenced in a study of blood T cell repertoires in COVID-19. Measured with immunoSEQ multiplex PCR; TCRdb has only the in-frame clones, and not every one. Of some 390,000 clones in the sample, about nine tenths were seen once. The sequencing input was peripheral blood. Receptors were obtained from a woman aged 40 to 55 with COVID-19, enrolled during active disease.

This clone has a handful of counts. The gene calls are TRBV6-2 or TRBV6-3 and TRBJ2-7, with D tentatively TRBD1 (6 bases). Germline assignment: CDR1 MNHEY and CDR2 SVGEGT. Trimming pared 6 bases from V and 4 bases from J, leaving 19 bases between. CDR3 length equals 15 residues. Here the CDR3 DNA reads TGTGCCAGCAGCCAGGGGACACCCACCTATTACGAGCAGTACTTC. Translation gives CASSQGTPTYYEQYF.

V is TRBV30 and J is TRBJ1-5; D may be TRBD1 (5 bases). This CDR3 is 13 amino acids long. The V and J ends lost 0 bases and 4 bases respectively, with 7 bases between them. CDR1 is GTSNPN, CDR2 SVGIG, per germline (reference sequence). The CDR3 coding sequence is TGTGCCTGGAGTGTACCAGGGAATCAGCCCCAGCATTTT. This translates into CAWSVPGNQPQHF.

The chain has TRBV6-2 or TRBV6-3 and TRBJ2-7; unclear D gene. The CDR3 extends over 12 amino acids. The germline V gene encodes CDR1 MNHEY and CDR2 SVGEGT. V was shortened by 6 bases and J by 5 bases, with 11 bases between the two germline ends. The CDR3 loop is CASSLLRDEQYF. In nucleotides, the CDR3 is TGTGCCAGCAGCCTGCTTAGAGACGAGCAGTACTTC.

This clone was found once. The V gene is TRBV19, the J gene TRBJ2-7; D perhaps matches TRBD2 (6 bases). The CDR3 runs 15 residues. The germline V gene encodes CDR1 LNHDA and CDR2 SQIVND (reference sequence). Trimming pared 1 base from V and 5 bases from J, leaving 15 bases between. Here the CDR3 reads CASSIGSRRGDEQYF. The CDR3 DNA is TGTGCCAGTAGTATAGGGTCCCGGAGGGGCGACGAGCAGTACTTC. Full variable domain (missing parts from reference TRBV19 and TRBJ2-7): DGGITQSPKYLFRKEGQNVTLSCEQNLNHDAMYWYRQDPGQGLRLIYYSQIVNDFQKGDIAEGYSVSREKKESFPLTVTSAQKNPTAFYLCASSIGSRRGDEQYFGPGTRLTVT.

This clone was seen once. The rearrangement links TRBV7-3 to TRBJ2-3; D might be TRBD2 (5 bases). Trimming cost V 5 bases and J 10 bases, with 13 bases left between them. The CDR3 runs 12 residues. Germline V gene lookup returns CDR1 SGHTA and CDR2 FQGTGA. CDR3 DNA sequence: TGTGCCAGCAGCCCTACGGGGATTGCGCAGTATTTT. Its translation is CASSPTGIAQYF.

The genes are TRBV5-1 and TRBJ1-6; D may be TRBD1 (6 bases). Germline-derived CDR1 and CDR2 are SGHRS and YFSETQ. The CDR3 loop spans 15 amino acids. V dropped 0 bases and J dropped 9 bases, with 13 bases sitting between them. CDR3 sequence reads: CASSLVTGLSSPLHF. DNA of the CDR3: TGCGCCAGCAGCTTGGTTACAGGGCTCTCTTCACCCCTCCACTTT.

The rearrangement links TRBV7-9 to TRBJ1-1; D unresolved. In germline, CDR1 is SEHNR, CDR2 FQNEAQ (reference sequence). CDR3 size: 15 residues. Trimming took off 5 bases at V and 0 bases at J, with 13 bases between the two ends. The DNA of the CDR3 is TGTGCCAGCAGCCCAGCAGCAGGCTTGAACACTGAAGCTTTCTTT. This encodes CASSPAAGLNTEAFF.

The V and J genes are TRBV11-2 and TRBJ1-1, with 9 bases matching TRBD1. Germline values: CDR1 SGHAT, CDR2 FQNNGV. V trimming: 5 bases; J trimming: 1 base; junction bases outside the gene matches: 11. CDR3 length: 17 residues. CDR3 nucleotides: TGTGCCAGCAGCAACGGGACAGGGTTTTTTAAGAACACTGAAGCTTTCTTT. Its protein product is CASSNGTGFFKNTEAFF.

The J gene is TRBJ1-3, the V gene TRBV18; D gene unclear. Deletions cut 3 bases from V and 0 bases from J, with 12 bases between. CDR3 length: 16 residues. Germline CDR1 KGHSH, CDR2 LQKENI. CDR3 nucleotide sequence: TGTGCCAGCTCACCCCGCGGGTTGGGCTCTGGAAACACCATATATTTT. It yields the protein CASSPRGLGSGNTIYF.

This clone was seen more than once but under ten times. The junction and the germline gene differ at one end; a read error may be behind it. The genes are TRBV6-2 or TRBV6-3 and TRBJ1-1; no definite D call. The CDR3 has 11 amino acids. Germline V lookup: CDR1 MNHEY, CDR2 SVGEGT. The CDR3 coding sequence is TGTGCCAGCAGTTTGAGCCTGCAGCGGTACTTT. Its translation: CASSLSLQRYF.

The V call is TRBV28, the J call TRBJ2-7, with D tentatively TRBD1 (5 bases). The CDR3 has 14 residues. V gave up 5 bases and J gave up 0 bases, with 11 bases separating them. Germline-derived CDR1 and CDR2 are MDHEN and SYDVKM. The CDR3: CASSDSFSSYEQYF. In DNA, the CDR3 is TGTGCCAGCAGTGACAGCTTTAGCTCCTACGAGCAGTACTTC.

The chain uses TRBV6-5 and TRBJ1-5, with TRBD1 matching 7 bases. CDR3 length equals 14 residues. CDR1 and CDR2 (germline): MNHEY, SVGAGI. The V segment lost 5 bases and the J segment 7 bases; nucleotides outside the gene matches: 8. In nucleotides, the CDR3 is TGTGCCAGCAGTCCTAGACAGGGCGGACAGCCCCAGCATTTT. It codes for CASSPRQGGQPQHF.

The rearrangement uses TRBV24-1 and TRBJ1-6, with TRBD1 as a possible D gene (6 bases). The CDR3 consists of 15 residues. In germline, CDR1 is KGHDR, CDR2 SFDVKD. The V end was cut by 5 bases, the J end by 10 bases, with 17 bases between. The CDR3 sequence: CATSGRGGLRSPLHF. The CDR3 bases are TGTGCCACCAGTGGGAGGGGGGGGCTAAGGTCACCCCTCCACTTT.

V usage is TRBV3-1 (or the pseudogene TRBV3-2) and J usage is TRBJ1-5; maybe TRBD1 (6 bases). Trimming removed 2 bases at V and 3 bases at J, with 11 bases between. This CDR3 has 15 residues. In germline, CDR1 is LGHDT, CDR2 YNNKEL (reference sequence). DNA of the CDR3: TGTGCCAGCAGCCAAAGGGGACAACTCAATCAGCCCCAGCATTTT. The encoded protein is CASSQRGQLNQPQHF.

As to this clone: Different DNA sequences within this sample yield the same CDR3. The chain recombines TRBV27 with TRBJ2-3, with TRBD2 matching over 10 bases. Trimming took 3 bases from V and 5 from J; bases not matched to a gene: 5. The CDR3 sequence is 15 residues long. Looked up from germline, CDR1 is MNHEY and CDR2 is SMNVEV (reference sequence). CDR3 nucleotides: TGTGCCAGCAGTTTTAGCGGGGGGCCGGTAGATACGCAGTATTTT. Its protein is CASSFSGGPVDTQYF.

As regards this clone: This CDR3 is also generated by other DNA sequences in the sample. The rearrangement uses TRBV5-1 and TRBJ2-2; 8 bases agree with TRBD1. J lost 7 bases, V lost 2 bases, and 7 bases had no gene match. Germline loops: CDR1 SGHRS, CDR2 YFSETQ. The CDR3 runs to 15 residues. CDR3 coding DNA: TGCGCCAGCAGCTTCAGACTGACAGGGGACGGGGAGCTGTTTTTT. Translated: CASSFRLTGDGELFF. Drawing the rest from reference TRBV5-1 and TRBJ2-2, the complete variable domain is KAGVTQTPRYLIKTRGQQVTLSCSPISGHRSVSWYQQTPGQGLQFLFEYFSETQRNKGNFPGRFSGRQFSNSRSEMNVSTLELGDSALYLCASSFRLTGDGELFFGEGSRLTVL.

The chain couples TRBV5-1 to TRBJ1-2, with TRBD1 as a possible D gene (6 bases). CDR1 and CDR2 (germline): SGHRS, YFSETQ. V dropped 4 bases and J dropped 5 bases, with 18 bases sitting between them. The CDR3 runs to 15 residues. CDR3 amino acids: CASSQRGARDYGYTF. CDR3 nucleotide sequence: TGCGCCAGCAGCCAACGGGGGGCGCGGGATTATGGCTACACCTTC.

The chain uses TRBV28 and TRBJ1-1; 10 nucleotides line up with TRBD1. V trimming: 6 bases; J trimming: 4 bases; junction bases outside the gene matches: 2. This CDR3 has 13 residues. In germline, CDR1 is MDHEN, CDR2 SYDVKM. In DNA form, the CDR3 reads TGTGCCAGCAGGACAGGGGGCCCCACTGAAGCTTTCTTT. Protein: CASRTGGPTEAFF.

V and J are TRBV28 and TRBJ1-1; D gene ambiguous. Between the trimmed V and J ends, which lost 3 bases and 3 bases, there was a span of 8 bases. In germline, CDR1 is MDHEN, CDR2 SYDVKM. This CDR3 has 13 residues. In nucleotides, the CDR3 is TGTGCCAGCAGTTTGGGCCGCTACACTGAAGCTTTCTTT. This sequence encodes CASSLGRYTEAFF.

The gene calls are TRBV12-3 or TRBV12-4 and TRBJ2-2; the D is unclear. This CDR3 has 12 amino acids. With 6 bases removed from V and 7 bases from J, the gap between germline ends came to 9 bases. Written as DNA, the CDR3 is TGTGCCAGCAGAGAATCGGTCGGGGAGCTGTTTTTT. Amino acids: CASRESVGELFF.

This clone was picked up one time. The chain has TRBV5-8 and TRBJ1-2; a weak D match, TRBD1 (6 bases). Germline lookup yields CDR1 SGHTS and CDR2 YDEGEE. V was clipped by 0 bases and J by 8 bases, with 14 bases between them. The CDR3 consists of 14 residues. As DNA, the CDR3 is TGTGCCAGCAGCTTGGGAGGGGGTGGCGACGGCTACACCTTC. Protein: CASSLGGGGDGYTF.

The chain uses TRBV4-3 and TRBJ1-4, with D possibly TRBD1 on 6 matching bases. Per the germline V gene, CDR1 is LGHNA and CDR2 is YSLEER. V lost 0 bases, J lost 3 bases, and 14 bases lay in between. The CDR3 has 17 amino acids. Written as DNA, the CDR3 is TGCGCCAGCAGCCAAGACCGCACAGGGCGGTCTAATGAAAAACTGTTTTTT. Encoded protein: CASSQDRTGRSNEKLFF.

The chain carries TRBV7-8 and TRBJ1-5; 7 nucleotides line up with TRBD1. The germline gives CDR1 SGHVS, CDR2 FQNEAQ. V lost 5 bases, J lost 2 bases, and 9 bases stayed unmatched. The CDR3 consists of 16 residues. The CDR3 reads CASSPPGQAGNQPQHF. The CDR3 bases are TGTGCCAGCAGCCCCCCCGGACAGGCGGGCAATCAGCCCCAGCATTTT.

V and J are TRBV4-3 and TRBJ2-1, with D unclear. Germline V gene data show CDR1 as LGHNA and CDR2 as YSLEER. The V gene lost 3 bases and the J gene lost 4 bases, with 7 bases spanning the gap. The CDR3 has 13 amino acids. The CDR3 protein is CASSQQAYNEQFF. The CDR3 region has the DNA TGCGCCAGCAGCCAGCAGGCTTACAATGAGCAGTTCTTC.

The chain uses TRBV9 and TRBJ2-3, with TRBD2 matching over 12 bases. J gave up 4 bases and V 4 bases, and 7 bases lay outside the gene matches. The CDR3 loop spans 16 amino acids. CDR1 is SGDLS and CDR2 is YYNGEE in the germline V gene. The CDR3 loop reads CASSPRLAGVADTQYF. The CDR3, as DNA: TGTGCCAGCAGCCCCCGACTAGCGGGAGTGGCAGATACGCAGTATTTT.

V usage is TRBV10-3 and J usage is TRBJ2-1, with D perhaps TRBD2 (5 bases). Germline CDR1 reads ENHRY; CDR2 reads SYGVKD. This CDR3 has 17 amino acids. V was pared by 6 bases and J by 1 base, with 19 bases between. CDR3 bases: TGTGCCATCAGAAACCGGGAAGGGCAGATGTCCTACAATGAGCAGTTCTTC. It yields the protein CAIRNREGQMSYNEQFF.

The gene calls are TRBV2 and TRBJ2-5; 8 bases are a match to TRBD1. V was clipped by 9 bases and J by 4 bases; unmatched bases: 7. Germline assignment: CDR1 SNHLY and CDR2 FYNNEI. The CDR3 covers 13 residues. The CDR3 DNA reads as TGTGCCAGAGGTTCGACAGGGGCAGAGACCCAGTACTTC. Encoded protein: CARGSTGAETQYF.

The rearrangement joins TRBV6-5 to TRBJ1-1, with 7 bases that match TRBD1. The CDR3 contains 15 residues. Germline-derived CDR1 and CDR2 are MNHEY and SVGAGI. The V gene end was trimmed by 0 bases and the J gene end by 0 bases; junction bases not matched to a gene: 1. The CDR3 bases are TGTGCCAGCAGTTACTCGGACAGGTTGAACACTGAAGCTTTCTTT. Translation gives CASSYSDRLNTEAFF.

This clone is a singleton in its sample. The sample contains more than one DNA sequence encoding this CDR3. This chain links TRBV5-1 with TRBJ1-1, with D perhaps TRBD1 (6 bases). Looked up from germline, CDR1 is SGHRS and CDR2 is YFSETQ. This CDR3 is 14 amino acids long. The V end was cut by 0 bases, the J end by 2 bases, with 8 bases between. The CDR3 sequence: CASSLGRGNTEAFF. As DNA, the CDR3 is TGCGCCAGCAGCTTGGGCAGGGGAAACACTGAAGCTTTCTTT.

V and J are TRBV28 and TRBJ1-1; 7 positions agree with TRBD1. Losses at the gene ends were 4 bases for V and 0 bases for J; bases not matched to a gene: 2. This CDR3 is built from 14 residues. Germline V gives CDR1 MDHEN, CDR2 SYDVKM. The CDR3 sequence is CASSSTGLNTEAFF. CDR3 DNA: TGTGCCAGCAGTTCGACAGGGCTGAACACTGAAGCTTTCTTT.

The chain uses TRBV5-4 and TRBJ2-3; 7 nucleotides line up with TRBD2. The CDR3 contains 15 residues. The ends lost 4 bases at V and 5 bases at J; junction bases unmatched: 10. The germline V gene has CDR1 SGHNT and CDR2 YYREEE (reference sequence). The CDR3 DNA reads as TGTGCCAGCAGCCCTGTAGGGAGGGGCGGAGATACGCAGTATTTT. It translates to CASSPVGRGGDTQYF.